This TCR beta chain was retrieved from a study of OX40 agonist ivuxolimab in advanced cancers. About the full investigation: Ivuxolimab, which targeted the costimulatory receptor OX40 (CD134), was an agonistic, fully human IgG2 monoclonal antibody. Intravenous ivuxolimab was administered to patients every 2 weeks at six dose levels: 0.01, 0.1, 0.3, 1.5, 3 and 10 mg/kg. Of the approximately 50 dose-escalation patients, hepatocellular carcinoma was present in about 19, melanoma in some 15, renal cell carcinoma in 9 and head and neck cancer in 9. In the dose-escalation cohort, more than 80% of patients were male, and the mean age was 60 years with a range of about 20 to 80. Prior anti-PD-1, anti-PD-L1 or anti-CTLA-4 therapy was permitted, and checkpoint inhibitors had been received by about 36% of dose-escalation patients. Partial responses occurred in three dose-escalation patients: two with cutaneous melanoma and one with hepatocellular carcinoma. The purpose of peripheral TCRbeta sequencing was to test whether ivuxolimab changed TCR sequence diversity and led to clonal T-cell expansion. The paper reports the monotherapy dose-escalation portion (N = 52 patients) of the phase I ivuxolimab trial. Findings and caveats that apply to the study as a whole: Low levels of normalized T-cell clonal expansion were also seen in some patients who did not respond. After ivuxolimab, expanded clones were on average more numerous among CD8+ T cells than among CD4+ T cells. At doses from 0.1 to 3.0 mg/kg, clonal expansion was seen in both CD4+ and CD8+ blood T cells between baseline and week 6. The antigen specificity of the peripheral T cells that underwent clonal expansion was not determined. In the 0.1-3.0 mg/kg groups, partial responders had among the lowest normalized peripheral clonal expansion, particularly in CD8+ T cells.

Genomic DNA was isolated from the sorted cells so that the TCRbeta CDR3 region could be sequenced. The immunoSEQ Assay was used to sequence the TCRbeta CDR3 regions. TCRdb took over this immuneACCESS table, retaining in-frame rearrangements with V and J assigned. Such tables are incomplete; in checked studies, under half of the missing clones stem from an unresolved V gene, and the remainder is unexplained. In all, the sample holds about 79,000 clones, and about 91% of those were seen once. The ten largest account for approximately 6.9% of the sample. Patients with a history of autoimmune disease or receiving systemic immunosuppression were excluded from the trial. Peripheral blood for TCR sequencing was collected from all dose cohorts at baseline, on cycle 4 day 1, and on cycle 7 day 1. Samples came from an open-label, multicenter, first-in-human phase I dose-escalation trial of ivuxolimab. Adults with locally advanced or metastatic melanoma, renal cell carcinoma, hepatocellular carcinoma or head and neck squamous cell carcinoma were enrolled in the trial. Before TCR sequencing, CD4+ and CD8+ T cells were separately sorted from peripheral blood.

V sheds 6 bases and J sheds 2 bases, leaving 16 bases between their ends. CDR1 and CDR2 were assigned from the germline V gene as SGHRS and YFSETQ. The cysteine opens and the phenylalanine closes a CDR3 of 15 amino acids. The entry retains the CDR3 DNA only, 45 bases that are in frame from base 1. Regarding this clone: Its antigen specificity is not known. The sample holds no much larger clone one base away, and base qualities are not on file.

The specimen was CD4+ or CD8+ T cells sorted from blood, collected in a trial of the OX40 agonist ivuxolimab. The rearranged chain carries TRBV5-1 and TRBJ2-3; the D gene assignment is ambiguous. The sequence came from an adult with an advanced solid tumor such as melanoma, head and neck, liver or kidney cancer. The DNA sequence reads TGCGCCAGCAAGGCCGGGCTCCAGTTCACAGATACGCAGTATTTT. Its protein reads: CASKAGLQFTDTQYF.